This T cell receptor beta chain derives from a study of Ad26.COV2.S vaccination and SARS-CoV-2 variants. In the study overall: The study gave Ad26.COV2.S intramuscularly, once or twice 56 days apart. Findings and caveats of the study: Vaccinees and placebo recipients showed similar non-spike TCR breadth. Placebo recipients had lower spike-specific TCR breadth than vaccine recipients.

This table comes from immunoSEQ multiplex PCR, and its TCRdb copy is limited to in-frame clones, with some not included. The sample includes about 410,000 clones, approximately 91% of them seen just once. Germline CDR1 reads SGDLS; CDR2 reads YYNGEE. Losses at the gene ends were 0 bases for V and 8 bases for J; bases not matched to a gene: 8. The CDR3 is 16 amino acids. This sample's treatment: about 20 received Ad26.COV2.S at low or high dose, single or two shots; five or six received placebo; per-sample allocation not given. Sampling was performed 63 days after the first vaccine or placebo injection. In Boston, an adult donor aged 18-55 years took part. This clone has only one observation. Its antigen remains unknown.

The source was peripheral blood, collected in a trial of Ad26.COV2.S vaccine versus placebo. The receptor was isolated from a person aged 18-65 years who received the Ad26.COV2.S COVID-19 vaccine or a placebo. The chain carries TRBV9 and TRBJ2-2; 9 nucleotides match TRBD2. This chain's CDR3 is CASSVVSGSPMGELFF. Here the CDR3 DNA reads TGTGCCAGCAGCGTAGTTAGCGGGAGTCCCATGGGGGAGCTGTTTTTT.